This T cell receptor (beta chain) was observed in a study of blood T cell repertoires in COVID-19. Study-wide background: Italy, Spain and the United States were the sources of the convalescent and acute COVID-19 samples.

Per the original methods: Scientists estimated how many nucleated cells there were by amplifying reference gene primers. Profiling relied on immunoSEQ multiplex PCR, and the TCRdb table lists in-frame clones only, not all of them. The V and J calls and clone size are taken from that table; D and trimming were inferred from the DNA. The sample holds tens of thousands of clones, 75% to 90% seen once. The CDR3 runs to 14 residues. Between the trimmed V and J ends, which lost 5 bases and 6 bases, there was a span of 16 bases. Germline CDR1 SGHVS, CDR2 FQNEAQ. All enrollees were about 18 to 89 years old and from about two dozen US areas.

The source of this sequence is a woman between 50 and 59 years old with acute COVID-19. V gene TRBV7-8 combines with J gene TRBJ1-1; D unresolved. Material: PBMCs or T cells enriched from blood (not recorded which). CDR3 loop: CASSRLLETAEAFF. CDR3 nucleotides: TGTGCCAGCAGCAGACTCCTTGAGACGGCTGAAGCTTTCTTT.